The entry below gives a single T cell receptor beta chain sequence along with its context. This PCR relied on a set of 60 Vbeta primers and 13 Jbeta primers. Profiling relied on immunoSEQ multiplex PCR, and the TCRdb table lists in-frame clones only, not all of them. The sample has around 260,000 clones, approximately 80% seen once. These data belong to a study of cytomegalovirus exposure and HLA in healthy donors. V lost 10 bases to trimming and J lost 3 bases, with 9 bases between them. Germline loops: CDR1 SSHAT, CDR2 FNYEAQ (reference sequence). The CDR3 runs to 12 residues. This receptor was identified in a girl under 10 years old in good health and CMV-seronegative. This rearrangement joins TRBV7-7 to TRBJ2-2, with D perhaps TRBD2 (5 bases). The sequenced material came from PBMCs. CDR3 region: CAIPADTGELFF. Here the CDR3 DNA reads TGTGCCATTCCAGCGGACACCGGGGAGCTGTTTTTT.